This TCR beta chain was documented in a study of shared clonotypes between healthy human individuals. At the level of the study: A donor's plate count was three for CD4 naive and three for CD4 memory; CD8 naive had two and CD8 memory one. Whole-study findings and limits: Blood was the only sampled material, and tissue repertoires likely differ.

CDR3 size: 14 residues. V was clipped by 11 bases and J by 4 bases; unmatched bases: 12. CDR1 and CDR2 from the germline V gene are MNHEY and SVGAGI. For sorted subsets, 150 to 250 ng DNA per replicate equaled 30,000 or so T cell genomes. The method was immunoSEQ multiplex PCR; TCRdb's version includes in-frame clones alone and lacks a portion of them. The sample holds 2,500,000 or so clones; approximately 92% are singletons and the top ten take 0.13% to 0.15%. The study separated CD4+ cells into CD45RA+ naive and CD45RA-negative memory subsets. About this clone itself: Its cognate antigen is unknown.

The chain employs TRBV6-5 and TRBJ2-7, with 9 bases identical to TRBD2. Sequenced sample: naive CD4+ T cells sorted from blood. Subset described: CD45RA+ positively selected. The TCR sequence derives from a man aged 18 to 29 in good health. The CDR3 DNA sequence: TGTGCCCAGATGCGACTAGCGGAGATTTACGAGCAGTACTTC. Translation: CAQMRLAEIYEQYF.